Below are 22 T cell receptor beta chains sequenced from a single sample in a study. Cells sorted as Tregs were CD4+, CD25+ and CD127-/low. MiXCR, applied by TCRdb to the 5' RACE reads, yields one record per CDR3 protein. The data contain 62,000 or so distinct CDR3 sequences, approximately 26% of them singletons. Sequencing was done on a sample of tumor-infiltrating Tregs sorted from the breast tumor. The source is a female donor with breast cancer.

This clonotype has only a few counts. In nucleotides, the CDR3 is TGTGCCAGCAGCTTTGTGGGAAACAATCAGCCCCAGCATTTT. Its protein product is CASSFVGNNQPQHF. The gene calls are TRBV5-6 and TRBJ1-5; no reliable D call. Germline loops: CDR1 SGHDT, CDR2 YYEEEE. This CDR3 contains 14 residues. Deletions cut 2 bases from V and 3 bases from J, with 9 bases between.

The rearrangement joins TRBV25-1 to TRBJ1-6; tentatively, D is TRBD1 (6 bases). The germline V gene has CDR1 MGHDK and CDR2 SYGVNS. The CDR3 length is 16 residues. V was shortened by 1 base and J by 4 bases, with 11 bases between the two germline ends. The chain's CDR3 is CASSESGGQYNSPLHF. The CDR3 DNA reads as TGTGCCAGCAGTGAATCGGGGGGACAATATAATTCACCCCTCCACTTT.

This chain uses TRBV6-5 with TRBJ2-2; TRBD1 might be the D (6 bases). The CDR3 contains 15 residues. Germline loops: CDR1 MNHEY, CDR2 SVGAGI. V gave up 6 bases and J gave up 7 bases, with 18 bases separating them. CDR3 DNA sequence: TGTGCCAGCAGAGGGGGACGCCTGCACATCGGGGAGCTGTTTTTT. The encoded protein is CASRGGRLHIGELFF.

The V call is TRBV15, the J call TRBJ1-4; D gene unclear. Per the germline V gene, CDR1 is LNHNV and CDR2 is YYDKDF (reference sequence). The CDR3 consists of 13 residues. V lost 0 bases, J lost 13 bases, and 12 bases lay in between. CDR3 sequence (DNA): TGTGCCACCAGCAGAGATCTTCAGGAGAGACTGTTTTTT. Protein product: CATSRDLQERLFF.

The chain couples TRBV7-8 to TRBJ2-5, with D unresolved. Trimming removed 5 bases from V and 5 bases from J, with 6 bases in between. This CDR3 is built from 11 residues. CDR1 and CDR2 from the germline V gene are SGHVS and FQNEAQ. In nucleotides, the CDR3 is TGTGCCAGCAGCAAAGGCGAGACCCAGTACTTC. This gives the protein CASSKGETQYF.

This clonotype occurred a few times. The CDR3 DNA reads TGCGCCAGCAGCCAAGATCTTGTGACTAGTGGCTCTGGGGCCAACGTCCTGACTTTC. This encodes CASSQDLVTSGSGANVLTF. The V and J genes are TRBV4-1 and TRBJ2-6; weak D call: TRBD2 (6 bases). V shed 0 bases and J shed 0 bases, with 15 bases lying between them. The CDR3 length is 19 residues. Per the germline V gene, CDR1 is MGHRA and CDR2 is YSYEKL.

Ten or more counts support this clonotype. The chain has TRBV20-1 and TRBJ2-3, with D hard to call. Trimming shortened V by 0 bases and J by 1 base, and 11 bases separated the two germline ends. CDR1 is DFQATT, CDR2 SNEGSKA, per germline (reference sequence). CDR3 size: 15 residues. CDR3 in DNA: TGCAGTGCTAGAGATCCTGGCTGGGGCACAGATACGCAGTATTTT. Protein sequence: CSARDPGWGTDTQYF.

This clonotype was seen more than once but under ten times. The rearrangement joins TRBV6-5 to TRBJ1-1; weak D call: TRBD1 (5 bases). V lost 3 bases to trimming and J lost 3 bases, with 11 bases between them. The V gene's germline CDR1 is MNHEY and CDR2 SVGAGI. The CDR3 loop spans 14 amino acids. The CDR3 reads CASSYRGRYTEAFF. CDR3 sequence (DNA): TGTGCCAGCAGTTATAGGGGACGTTACACTGAAGCTTTCTTT.

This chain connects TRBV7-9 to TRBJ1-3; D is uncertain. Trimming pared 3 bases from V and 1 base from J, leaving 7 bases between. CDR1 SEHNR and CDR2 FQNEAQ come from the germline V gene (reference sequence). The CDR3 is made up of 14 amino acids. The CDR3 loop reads CASSLEESGNTIYF. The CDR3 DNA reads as TGTGCCAGCAGCTTGGAAGAGTCTGGAAACACCATATATTTT.

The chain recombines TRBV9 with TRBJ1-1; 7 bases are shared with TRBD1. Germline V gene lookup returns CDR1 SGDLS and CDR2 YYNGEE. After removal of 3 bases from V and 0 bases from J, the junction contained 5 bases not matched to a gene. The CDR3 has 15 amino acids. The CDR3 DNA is TGTGCCAGCAGCGCCGGACAGGCGGTGAACACTGAAGCTTTCTTT. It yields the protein CASSAGQAVNTEAFF.

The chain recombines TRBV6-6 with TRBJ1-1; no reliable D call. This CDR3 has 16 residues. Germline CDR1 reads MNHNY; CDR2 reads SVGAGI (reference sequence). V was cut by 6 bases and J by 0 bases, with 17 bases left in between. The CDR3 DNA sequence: TGTGCCAGCAGCTCCCGACGATGGGCAGTGAACACTGAAGCTTTCTTT. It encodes CASSSRRWAVNTEAFF.

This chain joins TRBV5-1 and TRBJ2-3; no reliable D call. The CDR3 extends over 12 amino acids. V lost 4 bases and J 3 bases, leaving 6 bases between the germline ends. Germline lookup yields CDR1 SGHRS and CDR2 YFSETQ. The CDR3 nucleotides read TGCGCCAGCAGCGACACTACAGATACGCAGTATTTT. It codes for CASSDTTDTQYF.

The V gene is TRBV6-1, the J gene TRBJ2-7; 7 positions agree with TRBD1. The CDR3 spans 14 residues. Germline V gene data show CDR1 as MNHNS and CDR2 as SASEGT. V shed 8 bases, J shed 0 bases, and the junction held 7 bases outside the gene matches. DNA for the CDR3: TGTGCCAGCTCAAGAGGGACAGCCTCCTACGAGCAGTACTTC. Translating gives CASSRGTASYEQYF.

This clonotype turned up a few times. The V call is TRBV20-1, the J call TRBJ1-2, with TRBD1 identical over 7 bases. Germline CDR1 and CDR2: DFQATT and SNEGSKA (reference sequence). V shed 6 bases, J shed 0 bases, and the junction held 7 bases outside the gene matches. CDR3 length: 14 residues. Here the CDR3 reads CSARDSRTNYGYTF. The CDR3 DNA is TGCAGTGCCCGGGACAGCCGAACTAACTATGGCTACACCTTC.

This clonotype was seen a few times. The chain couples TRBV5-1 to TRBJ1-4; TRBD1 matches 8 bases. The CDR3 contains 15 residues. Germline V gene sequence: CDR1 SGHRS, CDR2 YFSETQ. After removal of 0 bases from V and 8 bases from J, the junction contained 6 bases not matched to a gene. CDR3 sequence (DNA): TGCGCCAGCAGCTTGGCAGGACAGGGTGACGAAAAACTGTTTTTT. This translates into CASSLAGQGDEKLFF.

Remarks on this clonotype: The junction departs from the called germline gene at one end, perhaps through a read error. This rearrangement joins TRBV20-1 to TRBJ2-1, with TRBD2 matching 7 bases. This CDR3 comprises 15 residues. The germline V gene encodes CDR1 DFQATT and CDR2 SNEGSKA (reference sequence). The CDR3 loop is CSARVWGRADNEQLF. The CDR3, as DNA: TGCAGTGCTAGAGTTTGGGGGAGGGCCGACAATGAGCAGCTCTTC.

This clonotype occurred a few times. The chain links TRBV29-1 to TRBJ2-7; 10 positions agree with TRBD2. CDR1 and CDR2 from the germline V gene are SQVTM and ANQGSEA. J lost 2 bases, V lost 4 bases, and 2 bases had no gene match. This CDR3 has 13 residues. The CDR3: CSVVSGGAYEQYF. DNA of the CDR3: TGCAGCGTTGTGAGCGGGGGGGCCTACGAGCAGTACTTC.

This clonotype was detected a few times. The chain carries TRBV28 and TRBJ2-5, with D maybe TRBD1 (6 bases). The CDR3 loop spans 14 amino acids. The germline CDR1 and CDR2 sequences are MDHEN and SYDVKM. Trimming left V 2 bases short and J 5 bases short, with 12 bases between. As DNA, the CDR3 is TGTGCCAGCAGTTTAACAGGGAGAGCGGAGACCCAGTACTTC. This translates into CASSLTGRAETQYF.

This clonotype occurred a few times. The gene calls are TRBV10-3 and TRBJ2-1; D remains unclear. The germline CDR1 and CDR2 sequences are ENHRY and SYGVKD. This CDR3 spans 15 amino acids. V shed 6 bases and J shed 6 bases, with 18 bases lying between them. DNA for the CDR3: TGTGCCATCAGGGAAGGAGCCTCGGTCAGCAATGAGCAGTTCTTC. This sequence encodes CAIREGASVSNEQFF.

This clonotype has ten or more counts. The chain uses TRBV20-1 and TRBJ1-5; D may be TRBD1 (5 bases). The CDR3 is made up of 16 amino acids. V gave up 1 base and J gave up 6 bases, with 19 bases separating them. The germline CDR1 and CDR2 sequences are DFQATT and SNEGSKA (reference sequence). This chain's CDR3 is CSARAQRGPSFQPQHF. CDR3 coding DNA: TGCAGTGCTAGAGCCCAGAGGGGCCCTAGCTTTCAGCCCCAGCATTTT.

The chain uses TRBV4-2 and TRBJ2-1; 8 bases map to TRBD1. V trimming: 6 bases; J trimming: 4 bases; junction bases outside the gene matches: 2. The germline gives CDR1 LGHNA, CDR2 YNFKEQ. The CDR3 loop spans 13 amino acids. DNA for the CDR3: TGTGCCAGCAGTGGACAGGGATACAATGAGCAGTTCTTC. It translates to CASSGQGYNEQFF.

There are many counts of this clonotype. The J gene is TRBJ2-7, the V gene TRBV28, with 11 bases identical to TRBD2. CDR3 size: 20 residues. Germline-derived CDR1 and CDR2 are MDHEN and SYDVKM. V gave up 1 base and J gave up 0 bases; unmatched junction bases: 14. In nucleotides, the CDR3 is TGTGCCAGCAGTTTATTACGTTCCCTTCCGGGACTAGCGGACTCCTACGAGCAGTACTTC. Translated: CASSLLRSLPGLADSYEQYF.